The present TCR beta chain was sequenced within a study of T cells in localized non-small cell lung cancer. General study points: Researchers found a median around 57 of the top 100 tumor clones in adjacent lung. In the blood, greater T cell density corresponded to longer overall survival.

V lost 2 bases, J lost 5 bases, and 5 bases lay in between. There are 13 residues in the CDR3. CDR1 SGHRS and CDR2 YFSETQ come from the germline V gene. Comment on this clone: Its antigen is currently unknown.

Using immunoSEQ multiplex PCR, the repertoire was profiled, and TCRdb retains in-frame clones only, with some absent. The table has roughly 16,000 clones, approximately 90% seen once; the top ten hold approximately 3.7%. This specimen consisted of peripheral blood, obtained before any cancer treatment. The receptor was derived from a male donor at least 60 years old with stage II squamous cell lung carcinoma. The chain has TRBV5-1 and TRBJ2-6; unclear D gene. CDR3 coding DNA: TGCGCCAGCAGCTTAAACAGGGCCAACGTCCTGACTTTC. Translation: CASSLNRANVLTF.